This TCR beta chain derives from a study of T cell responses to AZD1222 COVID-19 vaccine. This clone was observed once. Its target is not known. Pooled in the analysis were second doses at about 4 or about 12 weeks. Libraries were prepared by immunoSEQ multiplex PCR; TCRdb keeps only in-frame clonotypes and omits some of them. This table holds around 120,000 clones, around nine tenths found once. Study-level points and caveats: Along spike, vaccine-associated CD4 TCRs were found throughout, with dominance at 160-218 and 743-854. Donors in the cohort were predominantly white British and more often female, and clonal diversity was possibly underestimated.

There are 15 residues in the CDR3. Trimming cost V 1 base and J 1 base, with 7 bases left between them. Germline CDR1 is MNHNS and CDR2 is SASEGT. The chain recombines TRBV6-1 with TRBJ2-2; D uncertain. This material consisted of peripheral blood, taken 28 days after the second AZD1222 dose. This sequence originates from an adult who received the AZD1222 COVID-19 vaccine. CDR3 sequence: CASSEVVRNTGELFF. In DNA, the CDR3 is TGTGCCAGCAGTGAAGTTGTGAGGAACACCGGGGAGCTGTTTTTT.